This TCR beta chain was sequenced for a study of blood T cell repertoires in COVID-19. In the study overall: Some COVID-19 samples were acute and others convalescent; all came from the United States, Italy and Spain. From T cells, B-cell-depleted T cells, or PBMCs came the material, which was cDNA or gDNA.

Authors' data handling: From reference gene primer amplification, estimates of nucleated cell counts were derived. Here immunoSEQ multiplex PCR was the method, and the copy in TCRdb shows in-frame clones only, minus some. That table gives V, J and clone size, and the DNA gave D and trimming. In the table there are approximately 80,000 clones, about four fifths of which are singletons. In germline, CDR1 is SQVTM, CDR2 ANQGSEA. The CDR3 covers 12 residues. Between the trimmed V and J ends, which lost 6 bases and 2 bases, there was a span of 10 bases. This sequence originates from a man aged 55 to 70 with acute or convalescent COVID-19. This chain links TRBV29-1 with TRBJ2-5; D gene unclear. The sequencing input was peripheral blood. The CDR3 here is CSVRVLQETQYF. CDR3 bases: TGCAGCGTGAGAGTCCTGCAAGAGACCCAGTACTTC. The whole variable domain, remainder taken from reference TRBV29-1 and TRBJ2-5, is SAVISQKPSRDICQRGTSLTIQCQVDSQVTMMFWYRQQPGQSLTLIATANQGSEATYESGFVIDKFPISRPNLTFSTLTVSNMSPEDSSIYLCSVRVLQETQYFGPGTRLLVL.